This is a list of T cell receptor beta chains from one sample in a study of STAT5B mutations in CD4+ large granular lymphocyte leukemia. Some clones are missing from TCRdb's copy, which holds only in-frame ones; the method was immunoSEQ multiplex PCR. Here the sample spans 34,000 or so clones, approximately 86% being singletons. Sequenced: CD4+ T cells from blood buffy coats. The receptor set was obtained from a human donor in good health. CDR3s include the opening cysteine and the closing phenylalanine or tryptophan. The D gene is left open where the match is weak. Some rows have no size entry. The others give once, few or many, or a class for an expanded clone.

.,TRBV21-1,.,TRBJ2-1,CASSENRYGEQFF,TGTGCCAGCAGCGAAAATCGGTACGGTGAGCAGTTCTTC
.,TRBV2,.,TRBJ2-1,CASRLVGEQFF,TGTGCCAGCAGATTGGTGGGGGAGCAGTTCTTC
.,TRBV5-1,.,TRBJ2-2,CASRVGEAGELFF,TGCGCCAGCAGAGTGGGGGAAGCCGGGGAGCTGTTTTTT
.,TRBV18,.,TRBJ2-1,CASSPESSYNEQFF,TGTGCCAGCTCACCGGAGAGCTCCTACAATGAGCAGTTCTTC
.,TRBV10-1,.,TRBJ2-1,CASGAGTYNEQFF,TGCGCCAGCGGTGCCGGTACCTACAATGAGCAGTTCTTC
.,TRBV18,.,TRBJ2-1,CASSPPWAGTYNEQFF,TGTGCCAGCTCACCACCGTGGGCGGGGACCTACAATGAGCAGTTCTTC
once,TRBV10-1,TRBD2,TRBJ2-1,CASSGRREGYNEQFF,TGCGCCAGCAGTGGAAGGCGGGAGGGCTACAATGAGCAGTTCTTC
.,TRBV11-1,TRBD1,TRBJ2-5,CASARTGLRETQYF,TGTGCCAGCGCTAGGACAGGGTTGAGAGAGACCCAGTACTTC
.,TRBV5-5,.,TRBJ1-1,CASSLVRDTEAFF,TGTGCCAGCAGCTTGGTCAGGGACACTGAAGCTTTCTTT
.,TRBV6-1,.,TRBJ1-5,CASSEAPKGRQPQHF,TGTGCCAGCAGTGAAGCCCCTAAAGGCAGACAGCCCCAGCATTTT
.,TRBV28,.,TRBJ1-3,CASSPQSSGNTIYF,TGTGCCAGCAGTCCACAGAGCTCTGGAAACACCATATATTTT
.,TRBV2,.,TRBJ2-3,CASKSGAGTDTQYF,TGTGCCAGCAAATCGGGAGCGGGCACAGATACGCAGTATTTT
.,TRBV5-6,.,TRBJ1-1,CASSPPPFTEAFF,TGTGCCAGCAGCCCCCCCCCGTTCACTGAAGCTTTCTTT
.,TRBV6-5,.,TRBJ2-7,CASSPYSEQYF,TGTGCCAGCAGTCCCTACTCGGAGCAGTACTTC
.,TRBV6-5,.,TRBJ2-7,CATGLLRDEQYF,TGTGCCACTGGCCTCCTTCGGGACGAGCAGTACTTC
.,TRBV5-1,.,TRBJ1-3,CASSLASPGNTIYF,TGCGCCAGCAGCTTGGCCTCCCCTGGAAACACCATATATTTT
.,TRBV5-1,.,TRBJ2-1,CASSVRRPGPNEQFF,TGCGCCAGCAGCGTAAGAAGGCCGGGACCCAATGAGCAGTTCTTC
few,TRBV7-5,.,TRBJ2-6,CVRSSPPGQESSGANVLTF,TGTGTCAGAAGCTCCCCACCGGGACAGGAGTCGTCTGGGGCCAACGTCCTGACTTTC
.,TRBV29-1,.,TRBJ2-7,CSVGGWAYEQYF,TGCAGCGTTGGGGGATGGGCGTACGAGCAGTACTTC
medium-sized,TRBV11-2,TRBD1,TRBJ1-2,CASSPGQDYGYTF,TGTGCCAGCAGCCCGGGACAGGACTATGGCTACACCTTC
.,TRBV6-5,TRBD2,TRBJ2-1,CASSQWTSPNEQFF,TGTGCCAGCAGCCAGTGGACTAGCCCTAATGAGCAGTTCTTC
.,TRBV6-6,.,TRBJ2-5,CASSNPFGTRETQYF,TGTGCCAGCAGCAACCCTTTCGGGACCCGAGAGACCCAGTACTTC
.,TRBV18,.,TRBJ2-3,CASSPDSTDTQYF,TGTGCCAGCTCACCCGACAGCACAGATACGCAGTATTTT
.,TRBV5-1,.,TRBJ1-4,CASSPSAGGGLGEKLFF,TGCGCCAGCAGCCCCTCGGCAGGCGGCGGCTTGGGGGAAAAACTGTTTTTT
.,TRBV15,TRBD1,TRBJ2-7,CATSRETGGRYEQYF,TGTGCCACCAGCAGAGAGACAGGGGGTCGCTACGAGCAGTACTTC
once,TRBV18,TRBD1,TRBJ1-1,CASSPGQGRTEAFF,TGTGCCAGCTCACCCGGACAGGGTCGGACTGAAGCTTTCTTT
.,TRBV6-5,.,TRBJ2-1,CASSNHRVNEQFF,TGTGCCAGCAGTAACCACAGGGTCAATGAGCAGTTCTTC
.,TRBV19,.,TRBJ2-3,CASSMTWVSTDTQYF,TGTGCCAGTAGTATGACGTGGGTAAGCACAGATACGCAGTATTTT
.,TRBV7-2,TRBD2,TRBJ2-7,CASSRDGLAGVISYEQYF,TGTGCCAGCAGCAGAGATGGACTAGCGGGAGTGATCTCCTACGAGCAGTACTTC
.,TRBV5-1,TRBD1,TRBJ2-7,CASGTAGTGYGEQYF,TGCGCCAGCGGTACAGCCGGGACAGGGTATGGCGAGCAGTACTTC
.,TRBV27,.,TRBJ1-5,CASSFPGALLMVNQPQHF,TGTGCCAGCAGTTTCCCGGGGGCGCTTCTTATGGTCAATCAGCCCCAGCATTTT
.,TRBV9,.,TRBJ2-1,CASSVSGIVDEQFF,TGTGCCAGCAGCGTGTCCGGGATTGTTGATGAGCAGTTCTTC
.,TRBV10-1,TRBD1,TRBJ2-7,CASSEFGTGTPYEQYF,TGCGCCAGCAGTGAGTTCGGGACAGGCACCCCCTACGAGCAGTACTTC
.,TRBV7-2,.,TRBJ2-3,CASIPGGDTDTQYF,TGTGCCAGCATCCCGGGCGGGGACACAGATACGCAGTATTTT
.,TRBV20-1,.,TRBJ1-2,CSAQWDTF,TGCAGTGCCCAATGGGACACCTTC
few,TRBV25-1,.,TRBJ1-1,CASSRDGILNTEAFF,TGTGCCAGCAGTCGGGACGGGATCTTGAACACTGAAGCTTTCTTT